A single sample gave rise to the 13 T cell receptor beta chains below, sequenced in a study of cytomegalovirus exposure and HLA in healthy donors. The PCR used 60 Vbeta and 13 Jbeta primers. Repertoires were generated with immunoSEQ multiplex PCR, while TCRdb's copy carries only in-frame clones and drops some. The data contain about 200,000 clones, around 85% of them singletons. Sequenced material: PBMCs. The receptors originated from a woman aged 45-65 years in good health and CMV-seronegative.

The CDR3 bases are TGTGCCAGCAGCCCCACTGGGACAGCGGGAGAGACCCAGTACTTC. Its protein is CASSPTGTAGETQYF. The chain carries TRBV5-4 and TRBJ2-5; TRBD1 might be the D (7 bases). CDR1 and CDR2 from the germline V gene are SGHNT and YYREEE (reference sequence). Trimming pared 4 bases from V and 4 bases from J, leaving 17 bases between. CDR3 size: 15 residues.

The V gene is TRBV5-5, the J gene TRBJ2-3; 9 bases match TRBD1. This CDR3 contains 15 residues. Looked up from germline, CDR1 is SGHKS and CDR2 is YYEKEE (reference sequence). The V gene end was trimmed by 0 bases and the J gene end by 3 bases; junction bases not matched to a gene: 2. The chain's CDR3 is CASSLVQGATDTQYF. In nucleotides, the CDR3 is TGTGCCAGCAGCTTGGTACAGGGGGCTACAGATACGCAGTATTTT.

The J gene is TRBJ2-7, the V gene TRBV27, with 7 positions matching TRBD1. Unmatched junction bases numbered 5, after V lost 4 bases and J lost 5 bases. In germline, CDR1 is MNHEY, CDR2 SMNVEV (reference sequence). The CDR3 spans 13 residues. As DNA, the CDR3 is TGTGCCAGCAGTTACAGGGGTGTCGACGAGCAGTACTTC. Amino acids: CASSYRGVDEQYF.

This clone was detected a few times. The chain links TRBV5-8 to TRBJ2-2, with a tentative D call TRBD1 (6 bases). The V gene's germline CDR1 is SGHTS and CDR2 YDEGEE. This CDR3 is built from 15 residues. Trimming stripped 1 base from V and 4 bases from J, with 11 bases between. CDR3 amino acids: CASSLLGGVTGELFF. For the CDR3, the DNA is TGTGCCAGCAGCTTGTTAGGGGGAGTCACCGGGGAGCTGTTTTTT. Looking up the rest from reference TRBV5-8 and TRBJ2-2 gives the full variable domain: EAGVTQSPTHLIKTRGQQATLRCSPISGHTSVYWYQQALGLGLQFLLWYDEGEERNRGNFPPRFSGRQFPNYSSELNVNALELEDSALYLCASSLLGGVTGELFFGEGSRLTVL.

CDR3 DNA: TGTGCCACCGAGGGGAGGAATGAGCAGTTCTTC. Amino acid sequence: CATEGRNEQFF. This sequence joins TRBV7-9 and TRBJ2-1, with D possibly matching TRBD2 (6 bases). This CDR3 is built from 11 residues. V lost 10 bases and J 7 bases, leaving 11 bases between the germline ends. Germline V gene lookup returns CDR1 SEHNR and CDR2 FQNEAQ (reference sequence).

The CDR3 protein is CASSEGGSVKNIQYF. For the CDR3, the DNA is TGTGCCAGCAGTGAGGGGGGGAGCGTCAAAAACATTCAGTACTTC. The chain carries TRBV6-1 and TRBJ2-4, with TRBD2 matching over 7 bases. The CDR3 is 15 residues long. Unmatched junction bases numbered 5, after V lost 3 bases and J lost 3 bases. From germline, CDR1 is MNHNS and CDR2 SASEGT.

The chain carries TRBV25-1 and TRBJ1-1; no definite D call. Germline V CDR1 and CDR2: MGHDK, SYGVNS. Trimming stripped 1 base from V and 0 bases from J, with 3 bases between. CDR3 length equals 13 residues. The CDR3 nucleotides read TGTGCCAGCAGTGAATTTATGAACACTGAAGCTTTCTTT. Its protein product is CASSEFMNTEAFF.

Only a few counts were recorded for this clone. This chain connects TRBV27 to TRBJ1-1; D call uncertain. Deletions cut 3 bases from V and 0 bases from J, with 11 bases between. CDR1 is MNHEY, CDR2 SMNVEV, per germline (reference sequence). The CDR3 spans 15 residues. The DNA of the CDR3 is TGTGCCAGCAGTTTGAGACAAGACATGAACACTGAAGCTTTCTTT. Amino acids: CASSLRQDMNTEAFF.

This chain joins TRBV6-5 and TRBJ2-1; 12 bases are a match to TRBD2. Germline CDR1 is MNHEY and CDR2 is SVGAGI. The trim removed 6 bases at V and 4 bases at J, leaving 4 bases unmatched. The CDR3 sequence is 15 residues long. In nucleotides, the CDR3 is TGTGCCAGCAGGCTAGCGGGAGGGCCATACAATGAGCAGTTCTTC. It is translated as CASRLAGGPYNEQFF.

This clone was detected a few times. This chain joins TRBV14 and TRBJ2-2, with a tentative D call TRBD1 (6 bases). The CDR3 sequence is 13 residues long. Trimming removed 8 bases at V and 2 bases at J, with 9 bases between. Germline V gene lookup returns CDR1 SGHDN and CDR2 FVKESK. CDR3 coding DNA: TGTGCCAGCTGGGACATAAACACCGGGGAGCTGTTTTTT. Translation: CASWDINTGELFF. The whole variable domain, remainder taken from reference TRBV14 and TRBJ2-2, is EAGVTQFPSHSVIEKGQTVTLRCDPISGHDNLYWYRRVMGKEIKFLLHFVKESKQDESGMPNNRFLAERTGGTYSTLKVQPAELEDSGVYFCASWDINTGELFFGEGSRLTVL.

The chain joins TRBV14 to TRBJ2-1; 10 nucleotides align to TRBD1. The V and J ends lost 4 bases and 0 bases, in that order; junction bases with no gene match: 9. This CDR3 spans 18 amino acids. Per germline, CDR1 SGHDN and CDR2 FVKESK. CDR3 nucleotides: TGTGCCAGCAGCCGTCGGACAGGGGGAGCGAGCTCCTACAATGAGCAGTTCTTC. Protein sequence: CASSRRTGGASSYNEQFF. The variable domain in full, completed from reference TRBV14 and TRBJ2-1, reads EAGVTQFPSHSVIEKGQTVTLRCDPISGHDNLYWYRRVMGKEIKFLLHFVKESKQDESGMPNNRFLAERTGGTYSTLKVQPAELEDSGVYFCASSRRTGGASSYNEQFFGPGTRLTVL.

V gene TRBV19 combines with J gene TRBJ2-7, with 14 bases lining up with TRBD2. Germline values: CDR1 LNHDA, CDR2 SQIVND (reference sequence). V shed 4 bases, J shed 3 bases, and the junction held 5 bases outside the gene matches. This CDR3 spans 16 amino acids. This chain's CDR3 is CASSTKGTSGSYEQYF. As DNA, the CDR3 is TGTGCCAGTAGTACAAAAGGGACTAGCGGGAGCTACGAGCAGTACTTC. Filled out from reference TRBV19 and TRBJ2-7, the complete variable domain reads DGGITQSPKYLFRKEGQNVTLSCEQNLNHDAMYWYRQDPGQGLRLIYYSQIVNDFQKGDIAEGYSVSREKKESFPLTVTSAQKNPTAFYLCASSTKGTSGSYEQYFGPGTRLTVT.

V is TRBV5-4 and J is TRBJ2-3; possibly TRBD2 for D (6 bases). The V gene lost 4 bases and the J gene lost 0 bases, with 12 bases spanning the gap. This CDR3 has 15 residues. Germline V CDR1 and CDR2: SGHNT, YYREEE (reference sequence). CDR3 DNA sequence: TGTGCCAGCAGCCCCGGGACTCTAAGCACAGATACGCAGTATTTT. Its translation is CASSPGTLSTDTQYF.